Included here is one T cell receptor (beta chain) sequence, with context. Antigen: not known. A CD45RO/CCR7/CD25/CD127/CD95/CD27 panel sorted naive, central memory, regulatory and stem cell-like memory CD4+ cells. The data stem from a study of beta chain features in type 1 diabetes. Study-level information: Examination covered 100 million to 140 million sorted cells spanning all samples.

Reverse transcription of all isolated RNA meant that expressed TCRB transcripts were sequenced. The protocol was immunoSEQ multiplex PCR, while the TCRdb copy is restricted to in-frame clones and leaves out a portion. The sample includes 600,000 or so clones, over 10% of them seen just once. The V gene lost 0 bases and the J gene lost 5 bases, with 10 bases spanning the gap. The germline V gene has CDR1 MNHNY and CDR2 SVGAGI (reference sequence). The CDR3 contains 14 residues. The study's findings and limits: Type 1 diabetes patients had moderately but significantly shorter TCRB CDR3s in all four CD4+ subsets. Among type 1 diabetes patients, VDJ junctions had fewer insertions and more deletions. It was not settled here whether HLA type affects TCRB rearrangement.

Sequencing input: naive CD4+ T cells from blood. The chain links TRBV6-6 to TRBJ1-1; D is uncertain. This sequence was found in a man younger than 40 with type 1 diabetes. The CDR3 loop reads CASSYSRGGTEAFF. The CDR3, as DNA: TGTGCCAGCAGTTACTCCCGTGGAGGGACTGAAGCTTTCTTT.